The clone carrying this T cell receptor (beta chain) was recorded a few times. The antigen remains unidentified. Sequencing libraries made from TCR beta cDNA carried unique molecular identifiers. TCRdb ran MiXCR on the PCR reads and lists one entry per CDR3 protein. Seen here are hundreds of thousands of distinct CDR3 sequences, about 32% observed once, and the top ten hold roughly 0.57%. This CDR3 has 12 residues. The ends were cut back, 6 bases at V and 5 bases at J, with 9 bases in the middle. This specimen belongs to a study of post-analysis software for immune sequencing data. Across the whole study: The disease courses covered relapsing-remitting, secondary progressive and progressive-relapsing multiple sclerosis.

The study's findings and limits: Normalized Chao1 diversity was significantly lower in multiple sclerosis patients than in controls. The five TRBV segments detected at higher frequency in patients than in controls included TRBV5-6, TRBV5-1 and TRBV20-1. Samples from a shared batch, those prepared together, strongly co-clustered by F measure.

This chain joins TRBV12-3 or TRBV12-4 and TRBJ2-3; TRBD2 might be the D (7 bases). The sample was blood. The receptor was isolated from a girl under 18 with multiple sclerosis. This CDR3 is CASRGGGDTQYF. The DNA of the CDR3 is TGTGCCAGCAGAGGGGGGGGAGATACGCAGTATTTT.